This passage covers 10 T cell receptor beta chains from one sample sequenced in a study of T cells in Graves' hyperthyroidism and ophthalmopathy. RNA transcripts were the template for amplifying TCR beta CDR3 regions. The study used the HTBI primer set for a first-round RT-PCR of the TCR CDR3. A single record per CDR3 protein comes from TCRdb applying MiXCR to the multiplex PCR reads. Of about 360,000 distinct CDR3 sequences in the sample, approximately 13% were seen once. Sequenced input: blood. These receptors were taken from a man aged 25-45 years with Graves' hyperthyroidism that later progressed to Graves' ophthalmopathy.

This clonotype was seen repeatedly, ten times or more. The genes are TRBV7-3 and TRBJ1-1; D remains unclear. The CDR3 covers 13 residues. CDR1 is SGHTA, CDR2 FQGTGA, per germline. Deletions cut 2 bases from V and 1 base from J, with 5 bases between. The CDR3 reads CASSLSRNTEAFF. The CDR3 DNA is TGTGCCAGCAGCTTATCTCGGAACACTGAAGCTTTCTTT.

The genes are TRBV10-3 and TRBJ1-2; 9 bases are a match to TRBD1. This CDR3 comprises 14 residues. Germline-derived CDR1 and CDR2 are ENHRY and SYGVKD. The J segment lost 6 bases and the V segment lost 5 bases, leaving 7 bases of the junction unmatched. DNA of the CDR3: TGTGCCATCAGTCGCCGGGACAGGGAAGATGGCTACACCTTC. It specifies CAISRRDREDGYTF.

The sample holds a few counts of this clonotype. The CDR3 reads CASSSNADLVGNYGYTF. Here the CDR3 DNA reads TGTGCCAGCAGTTCAAACGCCGATCTAGTGGGGAACTATGGCTACACCTTC. The V gene is TRBV27, the J gene TRBJ1-2, with D unresolved. Germline V CDR1 and CDR2: MNHEY, SMNVEV (reference sequence). V shed 4 bases and J shed 2 bases, with 20 bases lying between them. CDR3 size: 17 residues.

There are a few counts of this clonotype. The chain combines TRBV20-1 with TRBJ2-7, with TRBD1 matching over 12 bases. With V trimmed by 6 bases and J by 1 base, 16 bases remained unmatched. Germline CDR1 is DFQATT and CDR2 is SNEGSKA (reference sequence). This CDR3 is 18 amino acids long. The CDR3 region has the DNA TGCAGTGCCACATATTCCGGGACAGGGGGCTCGAGGTCCTACGAGCAGTACTTC. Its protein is CSATYSGTGGSRSYEQYF.

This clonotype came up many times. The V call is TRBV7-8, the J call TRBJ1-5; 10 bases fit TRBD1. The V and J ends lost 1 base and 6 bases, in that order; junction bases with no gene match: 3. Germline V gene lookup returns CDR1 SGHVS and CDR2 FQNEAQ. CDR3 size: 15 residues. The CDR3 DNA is TGTGCCAGCAGCTTAGGCGACAGGGGGCGTCAGCCCCAGCATTTT. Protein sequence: CASSLGDRGRQPQHF.

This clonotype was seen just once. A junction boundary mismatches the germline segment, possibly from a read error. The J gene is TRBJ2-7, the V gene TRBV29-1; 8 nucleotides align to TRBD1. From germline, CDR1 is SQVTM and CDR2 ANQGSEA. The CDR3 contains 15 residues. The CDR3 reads CSAEDLVTGAYEQYF. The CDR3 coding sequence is TGCAGCGCTGAAGATCTCGTGACAGGGGCCTACGAGCAGTACTTC.

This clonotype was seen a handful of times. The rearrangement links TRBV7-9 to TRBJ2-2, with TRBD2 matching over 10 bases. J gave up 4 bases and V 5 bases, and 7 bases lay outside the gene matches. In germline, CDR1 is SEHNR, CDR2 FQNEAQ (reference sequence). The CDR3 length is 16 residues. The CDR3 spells CASSPDWTSGTGELFF. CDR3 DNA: TGTGCCAGCAGCCCGGACTGGACTAGCGGCACCGGGGAGCTGTTTTTT.

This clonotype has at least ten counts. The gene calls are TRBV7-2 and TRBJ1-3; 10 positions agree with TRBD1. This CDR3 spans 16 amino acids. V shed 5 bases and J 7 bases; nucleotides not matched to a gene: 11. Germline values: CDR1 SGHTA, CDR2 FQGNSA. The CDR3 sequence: CASSQRQGALGNTIYF. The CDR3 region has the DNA TGTGCCAGCAGCCAAAGACAGGGGGCGCTGGGGAACACCATATATTTT.

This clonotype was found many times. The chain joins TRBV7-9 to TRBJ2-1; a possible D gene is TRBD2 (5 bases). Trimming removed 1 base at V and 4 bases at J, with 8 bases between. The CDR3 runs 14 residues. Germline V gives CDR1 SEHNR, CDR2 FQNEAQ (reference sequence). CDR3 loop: CASSLGGNYNEQFF. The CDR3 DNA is TGTGCCAGCAGCTTAGGAGGGAATTACAATGAGCAGTTCTTC.

CDR3 in amino acids: CASSVAADRADSPLHF. The CDR3 bases are TGTGCCAGCAGCGTAGCGGCGGACAGGGCGGATTCACCCCTCCACTTT. The chain couples TRBV9 to TRBJ1-6; 8 positions agree with TRBD1. CDR3 length: 16 residues. Germline trimming cut 0 bases from V and 8 bases from J; bases unmatched to any gene: 7. Germline CDR1 reads SGDLS; CDR2 reads YYNGEE.